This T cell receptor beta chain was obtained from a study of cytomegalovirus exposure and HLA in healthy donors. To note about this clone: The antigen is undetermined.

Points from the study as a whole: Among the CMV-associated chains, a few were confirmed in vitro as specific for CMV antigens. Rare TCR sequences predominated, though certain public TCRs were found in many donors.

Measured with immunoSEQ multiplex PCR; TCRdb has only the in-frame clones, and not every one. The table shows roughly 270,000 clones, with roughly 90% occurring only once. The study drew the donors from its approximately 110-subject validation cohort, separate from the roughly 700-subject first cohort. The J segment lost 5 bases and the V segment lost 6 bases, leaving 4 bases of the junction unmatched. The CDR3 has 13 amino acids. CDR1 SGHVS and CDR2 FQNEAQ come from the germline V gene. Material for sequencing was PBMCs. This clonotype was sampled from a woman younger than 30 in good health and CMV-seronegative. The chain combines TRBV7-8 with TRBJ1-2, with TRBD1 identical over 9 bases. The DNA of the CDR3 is TGTGCCAGCAGACGCGGGACAGGGTATGGCTACACCTTC. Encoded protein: CASRRGTGYGYTF.